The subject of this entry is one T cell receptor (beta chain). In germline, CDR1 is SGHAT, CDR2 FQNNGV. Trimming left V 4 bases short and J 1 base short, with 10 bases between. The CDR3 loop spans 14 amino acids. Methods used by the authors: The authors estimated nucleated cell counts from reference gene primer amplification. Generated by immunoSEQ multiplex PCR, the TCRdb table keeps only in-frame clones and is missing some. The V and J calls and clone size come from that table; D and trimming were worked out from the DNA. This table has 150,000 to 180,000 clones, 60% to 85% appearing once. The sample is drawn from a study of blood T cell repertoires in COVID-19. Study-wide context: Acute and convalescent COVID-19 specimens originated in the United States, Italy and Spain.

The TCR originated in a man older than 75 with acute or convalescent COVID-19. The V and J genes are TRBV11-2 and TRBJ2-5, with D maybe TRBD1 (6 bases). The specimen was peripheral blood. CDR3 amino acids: CASSSGHGQETQYF. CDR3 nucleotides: TGTGCCAGCAGCTCGGGACACGGCCAAGAGACCCAGTACTTC.